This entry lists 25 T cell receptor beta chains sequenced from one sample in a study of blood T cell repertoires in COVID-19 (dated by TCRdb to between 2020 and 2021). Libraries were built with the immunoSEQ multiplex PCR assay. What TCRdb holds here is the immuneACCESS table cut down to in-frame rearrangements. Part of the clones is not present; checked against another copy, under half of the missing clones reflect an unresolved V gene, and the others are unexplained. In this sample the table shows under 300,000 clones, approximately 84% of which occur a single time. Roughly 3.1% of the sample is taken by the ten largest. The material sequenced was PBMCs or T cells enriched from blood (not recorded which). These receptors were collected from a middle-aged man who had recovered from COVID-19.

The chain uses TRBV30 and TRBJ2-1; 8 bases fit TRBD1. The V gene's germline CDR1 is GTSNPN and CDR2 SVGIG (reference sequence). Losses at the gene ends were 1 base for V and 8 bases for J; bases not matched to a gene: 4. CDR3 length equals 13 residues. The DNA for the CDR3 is TGTGCCTGGAGTGGGACAGGGAACTATGAGCAGTTCTTC. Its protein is CAWSGTGNYEQFF.

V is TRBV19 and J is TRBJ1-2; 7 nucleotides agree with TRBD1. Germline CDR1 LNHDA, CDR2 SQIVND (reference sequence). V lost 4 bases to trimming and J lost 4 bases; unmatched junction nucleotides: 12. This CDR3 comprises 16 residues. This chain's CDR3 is CASSTSWGQTFYGYTF. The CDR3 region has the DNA TGTGCCAGTAGTACCTCCTGGGGACAGACTTTCTATGGCTACACCTTC.

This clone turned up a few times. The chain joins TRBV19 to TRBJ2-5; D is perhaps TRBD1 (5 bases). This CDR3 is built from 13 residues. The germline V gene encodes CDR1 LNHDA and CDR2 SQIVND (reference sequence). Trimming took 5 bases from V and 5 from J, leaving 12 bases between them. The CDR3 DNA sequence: TGTGCCAGTAGTCCAGGGTTTGGGGAGACCCAGTACTTC. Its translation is CASSPGFGETQYF.

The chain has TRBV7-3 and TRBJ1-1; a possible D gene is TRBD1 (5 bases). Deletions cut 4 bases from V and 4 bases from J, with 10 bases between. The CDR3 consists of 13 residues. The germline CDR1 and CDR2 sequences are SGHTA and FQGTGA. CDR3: CASSSRGGTEAFF. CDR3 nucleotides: TGTGCCAGCAGCTCGAGGGGAGGCACTGAAGCTTTCTTT.

Here the CDR3 DNA reads TGCGCCAGCAACGGGGACAGGGGGCGCGGGGTTGATGGCTACACCTTC. Amino acid sequence: CASNGDRGRGVDGYTF. The chain has TRBV5-1 and TRBJ1-2; 12 nucleotides match TRBD1. V dropped 6 bases and J dropped 6; count of bases not matched to a gene: 12. The V gene's germline CDR1 is SGHRS and CDR2 YFSETQ. The CDR3 length is 16 residues.

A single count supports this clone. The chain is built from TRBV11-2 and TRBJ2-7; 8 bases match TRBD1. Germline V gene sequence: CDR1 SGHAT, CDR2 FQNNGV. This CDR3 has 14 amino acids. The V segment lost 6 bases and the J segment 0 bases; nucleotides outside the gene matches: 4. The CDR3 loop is CASSLGQASYEQYF. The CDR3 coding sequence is TGTGCCAGCAGTCTGGGACAGGCCTCCTACGAGCAGTACTTC. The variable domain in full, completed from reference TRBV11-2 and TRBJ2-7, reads EAGVAQSPRYKIIEKRQSVAFWCNPISGHATLYWYQQILGQGPKLLIQFQNNGVVDDSQLPKDRFSAERLKGVDSTLKIQPAKLEDSAVYLCASSLGQASYEQYFGPGTRLTVT.

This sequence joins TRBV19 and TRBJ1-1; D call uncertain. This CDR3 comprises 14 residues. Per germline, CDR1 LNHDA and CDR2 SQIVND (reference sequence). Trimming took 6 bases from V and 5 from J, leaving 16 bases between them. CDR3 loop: CASSPPQLWTEAFF. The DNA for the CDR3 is TGTGCCAGTAGCCCCCCGCAGTTGTGGACTGAAGCTTTCTTT.

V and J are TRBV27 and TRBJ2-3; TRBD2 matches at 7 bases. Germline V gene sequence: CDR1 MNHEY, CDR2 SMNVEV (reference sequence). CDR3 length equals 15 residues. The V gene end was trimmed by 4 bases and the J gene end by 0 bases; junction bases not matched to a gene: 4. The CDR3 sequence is CASSSWTRSTDTQYF. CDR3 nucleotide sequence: TGTGCCAGCAGTTCTTGGACTAGGAGCACAGATACGCAGTATTTT.

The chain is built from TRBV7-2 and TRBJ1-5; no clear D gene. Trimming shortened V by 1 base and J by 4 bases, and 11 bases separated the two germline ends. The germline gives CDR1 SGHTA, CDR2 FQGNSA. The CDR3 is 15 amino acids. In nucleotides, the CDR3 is TGTGCCAGCAGCTTAGGCAGGTATGGTAATCAGCCCCAGCATTTT. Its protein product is CASSLGRYGNQPQHF.

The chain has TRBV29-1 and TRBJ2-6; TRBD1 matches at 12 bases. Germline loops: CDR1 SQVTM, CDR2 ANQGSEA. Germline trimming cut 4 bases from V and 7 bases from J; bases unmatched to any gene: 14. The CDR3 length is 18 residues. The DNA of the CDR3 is TGCAGCGTTGTGGGGTTAGGGGGGACAGGGGGCTCCGCCAACGTCCTGACTTTC. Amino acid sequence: CSVVGLGGTGGSANVLTF.

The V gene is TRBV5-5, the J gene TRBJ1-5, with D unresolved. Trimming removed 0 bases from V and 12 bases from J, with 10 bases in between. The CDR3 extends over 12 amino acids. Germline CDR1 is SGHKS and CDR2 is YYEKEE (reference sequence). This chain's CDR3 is CASSLDATIQHF. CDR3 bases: TGTGCCAGCAGCTTGGACGCGACTATCCAGCATTTT.

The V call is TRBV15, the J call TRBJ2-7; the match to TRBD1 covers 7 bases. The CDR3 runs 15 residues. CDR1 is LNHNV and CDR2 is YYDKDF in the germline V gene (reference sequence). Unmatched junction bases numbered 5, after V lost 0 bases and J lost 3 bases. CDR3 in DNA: TGTGCCACCAGCAGAGAGGGGGACAGTTTCTACGAGCAGTACTTC. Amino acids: CATSREGDSFYEQYF.

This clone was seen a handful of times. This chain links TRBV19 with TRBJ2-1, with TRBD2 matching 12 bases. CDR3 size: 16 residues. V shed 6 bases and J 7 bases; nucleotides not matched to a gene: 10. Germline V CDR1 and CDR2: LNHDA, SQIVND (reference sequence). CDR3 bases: TGTGCCAGTAGAAGAGTAAGACTAGCGGGAGAGAATGAGCAGTTCTTC. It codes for CASRRVRLAGENEQFF.

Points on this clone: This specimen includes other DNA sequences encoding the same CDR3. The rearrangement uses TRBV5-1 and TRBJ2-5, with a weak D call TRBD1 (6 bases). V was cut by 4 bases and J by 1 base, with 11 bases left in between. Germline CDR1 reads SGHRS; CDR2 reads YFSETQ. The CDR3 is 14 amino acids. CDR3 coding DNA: TGCGCCAGCAGCCCCGGACAGCCCCAAGAGACCCAGTACTTC. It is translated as CASSPGQPQETQYF.

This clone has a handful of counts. This chain's CDR3 is CASSTQGDMNQPQHF. CDR3 coding DNA: TGTGCCAGCAGTACACAGGGGGACATGAATCAGCCCCAGCATTTT. The chain is built from TRBV7-2 and TRBJ1-5; 8 bases map to TRBD1. CDR1 and CDR2 (germline): SGHTA, FQGNSA. CDR3 length: 15 residues. V was clipped by 6 bases and J by 4 bases; unmatched bases: 8.

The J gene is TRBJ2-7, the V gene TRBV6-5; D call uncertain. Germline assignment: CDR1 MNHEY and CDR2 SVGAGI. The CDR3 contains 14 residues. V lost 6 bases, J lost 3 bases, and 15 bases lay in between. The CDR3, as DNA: TGTGCCAGCAGACTATCTCATGAGATCTACGAGCAGTACTTC. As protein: CASRLSHEIYEQYF.

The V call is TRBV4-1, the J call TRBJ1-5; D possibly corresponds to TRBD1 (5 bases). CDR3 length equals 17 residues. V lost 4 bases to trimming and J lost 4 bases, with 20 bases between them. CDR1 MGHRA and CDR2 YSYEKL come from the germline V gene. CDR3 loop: CASSLGNQGRRNQPQHF. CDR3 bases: TGCGCCAGCAGCCTAGGAAATCAGGGCAGGCGTAATCAGCCCCAGCATTTT.

The CDR3 bases are TGTGCCATCAGGTCATCGCCAGGCACGCAAGCGGAGGGCTACACCTTC. Protein sequence: CAIRSSPGTQAEGYTF. This chain joins TRBV10-3 and TRBJ1-2; no reliable D call. Trimming took off 6 bases at V and 8 bases at J, with 25 bases between the two ends. The CDR3 sequence is 16 residues long. Per germline, CDR1 ENHRY and CDR2 SYGVKD.

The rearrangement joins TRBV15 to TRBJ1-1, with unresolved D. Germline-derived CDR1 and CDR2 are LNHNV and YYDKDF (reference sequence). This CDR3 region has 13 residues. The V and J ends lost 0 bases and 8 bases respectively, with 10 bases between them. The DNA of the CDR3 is TGTGCCACCAGCAGAGATCCAGGTCCCGAAGCTTTCTTT. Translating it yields CATSRDPGPEAFF.

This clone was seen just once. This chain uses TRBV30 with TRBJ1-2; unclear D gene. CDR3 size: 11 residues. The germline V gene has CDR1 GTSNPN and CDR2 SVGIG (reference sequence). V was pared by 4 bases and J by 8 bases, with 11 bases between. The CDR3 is CAWKGGVGYTF. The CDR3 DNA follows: TGTGCCTGGAAGGGAGGCGTCGGCTACACCTTC.

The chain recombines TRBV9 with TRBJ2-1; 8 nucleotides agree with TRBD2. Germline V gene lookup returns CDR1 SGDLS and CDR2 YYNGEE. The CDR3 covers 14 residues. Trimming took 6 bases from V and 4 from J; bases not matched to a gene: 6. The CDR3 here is CASNPSGGYNEQFF. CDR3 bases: TGTGCCAGCAACCCGTCGGGGGGGTACAATGAGCAGTTCTTC. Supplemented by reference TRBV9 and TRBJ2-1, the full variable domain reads DSGVTQTPKHLITATGQRVTLRCSPRSGDLSVYWYQQSLDQGLQFLIQYYNGEERAKGNILERFSAQQFPDLHSELNLSSLELGDSALYFCASNPSGGYNEQFFGPGTRLTVL.

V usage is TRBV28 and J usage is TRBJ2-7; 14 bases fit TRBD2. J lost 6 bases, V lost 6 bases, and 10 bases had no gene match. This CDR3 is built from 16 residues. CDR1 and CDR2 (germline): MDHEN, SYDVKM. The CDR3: CASRPPSGTSGSEQYF. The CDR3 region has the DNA TGTGCCAGCAGACCACCCTCCGGGACTAGCGGGAGCGAGCAGTACTTC.

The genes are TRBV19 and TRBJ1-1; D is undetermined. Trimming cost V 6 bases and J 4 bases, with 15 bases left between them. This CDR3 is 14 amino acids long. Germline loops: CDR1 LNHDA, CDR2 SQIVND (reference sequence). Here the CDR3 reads CASRMLRQSTEAFF. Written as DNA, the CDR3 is TGTGCCAGTAGAATGTTGAGGCAGAGCACTGAAGCTTTCTTT.

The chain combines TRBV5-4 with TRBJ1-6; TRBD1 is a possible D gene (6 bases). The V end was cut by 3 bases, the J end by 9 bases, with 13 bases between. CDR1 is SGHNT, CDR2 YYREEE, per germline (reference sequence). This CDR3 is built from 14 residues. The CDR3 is CASSSSGVGSPLHF. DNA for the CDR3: TGTGCCAGCAGCTCCTCAGGGGTCGGTTCACCCCTCCACTTT. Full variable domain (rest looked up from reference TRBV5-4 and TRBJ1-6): ETGVTQSPTHLIKTRGQQVTLRCSSQSGHNTVSWYQQALGQGPQFIFQYYREEENGRGNFPPRFSGLQFPNYSSELNVNALELDDSALYLCASSSSGVGSPLHFGNGTRLTVT.

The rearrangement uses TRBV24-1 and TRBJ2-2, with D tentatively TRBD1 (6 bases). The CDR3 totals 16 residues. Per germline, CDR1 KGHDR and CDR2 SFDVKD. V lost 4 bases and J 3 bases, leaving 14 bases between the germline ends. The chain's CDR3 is CATSDPRGKDTGELFF. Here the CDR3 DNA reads TGTGCCACCAGTGACCCCAGGGGCAAGGACACCGGGGAGCTGTTTTTT.